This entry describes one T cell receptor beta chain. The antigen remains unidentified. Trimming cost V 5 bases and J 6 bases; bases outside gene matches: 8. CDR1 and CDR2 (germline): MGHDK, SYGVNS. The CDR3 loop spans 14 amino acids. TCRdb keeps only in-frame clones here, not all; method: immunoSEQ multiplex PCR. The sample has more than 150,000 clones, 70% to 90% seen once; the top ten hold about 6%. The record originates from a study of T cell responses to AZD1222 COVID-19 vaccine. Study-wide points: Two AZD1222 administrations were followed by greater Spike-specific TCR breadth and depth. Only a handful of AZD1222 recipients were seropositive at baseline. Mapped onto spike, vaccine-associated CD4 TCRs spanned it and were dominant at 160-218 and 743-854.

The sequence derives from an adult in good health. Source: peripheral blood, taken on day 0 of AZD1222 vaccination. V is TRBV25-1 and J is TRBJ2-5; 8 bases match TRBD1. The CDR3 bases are TGTGCCAGCAGTAAACCTGGGACAGGCAAGACCCAGTACTTC. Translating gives CASSKPGTGKTQYF. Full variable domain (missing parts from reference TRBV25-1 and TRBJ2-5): EADIYQTPRYLVIGTGKKITLECSQTMGHDKMYWYQQDPGMELHLIHYSYGVNSTEKGDLSSESTVSRIRTEHFPLTLESARPSHTSQYLCASSKPGTGKTQYFGPGTRLLVL.